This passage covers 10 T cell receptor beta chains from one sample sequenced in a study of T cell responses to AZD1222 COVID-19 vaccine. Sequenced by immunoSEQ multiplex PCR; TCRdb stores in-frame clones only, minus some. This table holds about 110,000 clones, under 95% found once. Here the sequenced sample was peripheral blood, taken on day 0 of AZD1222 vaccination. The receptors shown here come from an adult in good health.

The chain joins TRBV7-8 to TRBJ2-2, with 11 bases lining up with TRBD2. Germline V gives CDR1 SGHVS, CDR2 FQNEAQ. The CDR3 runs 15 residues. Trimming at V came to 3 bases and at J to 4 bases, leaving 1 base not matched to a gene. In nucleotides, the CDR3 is TGTGCCAGCAGCTTTAGCGGGGGGGCCACCGGGGAGCTGTTTTTT. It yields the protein CASSFSGGATGELFF. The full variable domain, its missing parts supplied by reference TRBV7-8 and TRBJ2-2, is GAGVSQSPRYKVAKRGQDVALRCDPISGHVSLFWYQQALGQGPEFLTYFQNEAQLDKSGLPSDRFFAERPEGSVSTLKIQRTQQEDSAVYLCASSFSGGATGELFFGEGSRLTVL.

CDR3 loop: CASSLERGTEAFF. CDR3 DNA: TGCGCCAGCAGCTTGGAGAGGGGCACTGAAGCTTTCTTT. The genes are TRBV5-1 and TRBJ1-1; maybe TRBD1 (5 bases). Germline values: CDR1 SGHRS, CDR2 YFSETQ. V gave up 0 bases and J gave up 4 bases, with 7 bases separating them. CDR3 size: 13 residues. Variable domain in full (rest from reference TRBV5-1 and TRBJ1-1): KAGVTQTPRYLIKTRGQQVTLSCSPISGHRSVSWYQQTPGQGLQFLFEYFSETQRNKGNFPGRFSGRQFSNSRSEMNVSTLELGDSALYLCASSLERGTEAFFGQGTRLTVV.

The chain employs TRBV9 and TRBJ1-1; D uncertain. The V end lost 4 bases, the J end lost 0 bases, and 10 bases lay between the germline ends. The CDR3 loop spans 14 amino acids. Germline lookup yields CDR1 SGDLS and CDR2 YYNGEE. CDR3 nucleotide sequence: TGTGCCAGCAGCCCACGCGCGGTGAACACTGAAGCTTTCTTT. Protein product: CASSPRAVNTEAFF.

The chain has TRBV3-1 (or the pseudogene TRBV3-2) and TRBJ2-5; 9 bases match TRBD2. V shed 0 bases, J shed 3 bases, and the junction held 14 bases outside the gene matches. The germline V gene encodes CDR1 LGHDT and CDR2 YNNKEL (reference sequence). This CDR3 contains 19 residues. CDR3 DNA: TGTGCCAGCAGCCAAGATAAAAGCGGGGGGTTTGTGGTCGAAGAGACCCAGTACTTC. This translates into CASSQDKSGGFVVEETQYF.

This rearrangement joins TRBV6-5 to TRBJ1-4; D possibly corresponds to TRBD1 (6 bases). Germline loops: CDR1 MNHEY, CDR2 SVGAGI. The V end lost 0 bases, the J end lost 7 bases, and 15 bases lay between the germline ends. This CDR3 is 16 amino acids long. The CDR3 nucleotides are TGTGCCAGCAGTTACTCGAGAAGGGGCAGGGGTGAAAAACTGTTTTTT. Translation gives CASSYSRRGRGEKLFF.

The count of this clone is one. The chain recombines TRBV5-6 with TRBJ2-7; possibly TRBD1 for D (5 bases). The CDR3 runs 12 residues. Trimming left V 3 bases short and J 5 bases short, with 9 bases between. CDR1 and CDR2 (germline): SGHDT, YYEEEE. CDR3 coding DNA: TGTGCCAGCAGCTGGGGCGTGAACGAGCAGTACTTC. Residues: CASSWGVNEQYF.

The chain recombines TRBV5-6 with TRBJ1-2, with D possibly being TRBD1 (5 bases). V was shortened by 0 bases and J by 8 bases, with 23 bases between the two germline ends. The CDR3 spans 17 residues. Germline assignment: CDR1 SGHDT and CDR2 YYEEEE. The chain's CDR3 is CASSLANKRDGVLGYTF. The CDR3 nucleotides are TGTGCCAGCAGCTTGGCCAACAAGCGGGACGGGGTATTGGGCTACACCTTC.

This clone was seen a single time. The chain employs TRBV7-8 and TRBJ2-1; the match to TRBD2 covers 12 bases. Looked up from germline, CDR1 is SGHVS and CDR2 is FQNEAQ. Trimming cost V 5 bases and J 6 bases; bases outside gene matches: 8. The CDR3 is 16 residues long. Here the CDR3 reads CASSVNGLAGFNEQFF. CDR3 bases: TGTGCCAGCAGCGTAAATGGACTAGCGGGGTTCAATGAGCAGTTCTTC.

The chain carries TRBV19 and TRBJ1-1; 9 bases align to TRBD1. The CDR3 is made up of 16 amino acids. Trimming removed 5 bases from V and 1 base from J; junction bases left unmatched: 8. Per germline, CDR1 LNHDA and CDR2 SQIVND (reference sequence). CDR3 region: CASSFQGQGRNTEAFF. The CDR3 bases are TGTGCCAGTAGTTTTCAGGGACAGGGAAGGAACACTGAAGCTTTCTTT.

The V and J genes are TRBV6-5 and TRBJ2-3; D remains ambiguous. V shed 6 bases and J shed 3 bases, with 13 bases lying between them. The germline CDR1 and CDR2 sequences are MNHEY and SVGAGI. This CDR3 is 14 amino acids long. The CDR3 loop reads CASRRSLVTDTQYF. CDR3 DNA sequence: TGTGCCAGCAGGAGGAGCCTTGTTACAGATACGCAGTATTTT.